The source of this TCR beta chain is a study of blood T cell repertoires in COVID-19. Clones were read by immunoSEQ multiplex PCR, and TCRdb kept only the in-frame ones, dropping some. The table lists about 100,000 clones, about 89% of them singletons. The CDR3 has 18 residues. CDR1 LGHDT and CDR2 YNNKEL come from the germline V gene (reference sequence). Germline trimming cut 1 base from V and 6 bases from J; bases unmatched to any gene: 11. The chain joins TRBV3-1 (or the pseudogene TRBV3-2) to TRBJ2-2; 10 nucleotides match TRBD2. The sequence came from a man aged 50-59 years with active COVID-19. Specimen: peripheral blood. CDR3: CASSQVRESGRAAGELFF. The CDR3 DNA reads as TGTGCCAGCAGCCAAGTTCGGGAGAGCGGGAGGGCCGCCGGGGAGCTGTTTTTT.